This TCR beta chain is drawn from a study of cytomegalovirus exposure and HLA in healthy donors. Assay used: immunoSEQ multiplex PCR; TCRdb lists only in-frame clones, some missing. The sample yields some 250,000 clones, 90% seen once. The CDR3 extends over 17 amino acids. The V gene end was trimmed by 2 bases and the J gene end by 3 bases; junction bases not matched to a gene: 14. Germline CDR1 is SGHRS and CDR2 is YFSETQ. V usage is TRBV5-1 and J usage is TRBJ2-7; 7 nucleotides agree with TRBD2. The sequence was collected from a woman in her 30s in good health and CMV-seronegative. What was sequenced was PBMCs. The CDR3 loop reads CASSLFKDPIAGYEQYF. As DNA, the CDR3 is TGCGCCAGCAGCTTATTTAAAGACCCCATAGCGGGCTACGAGCAGTACTTC.